The 20 T cell receptor beta chains reported below all come from one sample, sequenced in a study of siplizumab effects on memory and regulatory T cells. Generated by immunoSEQ multiplex PCR, the TCRdb table keeps only in-frame clones and is missing some. Among 85,000 to 90,000 clones, around 90% were seen once, and the ten largest hold about 15%. The source material was CD4+ T cells sorted from blood. Receptors originate from a human donor in good health.

V usage is TRBV7-2 and J usage is TRBJ2-1; 14 bases line up with TRBD2. This CDR3 has 15 amino acids. CDR1 and CDR2 from the germline V gene are SGHTA and FQGNSA. V was pared by 5 bases and J by 12 bases, with 9 bases of the junction left unmatched. CDR3 in DNA: TGTGCCAGCAGCCCGGGACTAGCGGGAGCAGAGGGGCAGTTCTTC. Translating it yields CASSPGLAGAEGQFF. Drawing the rest from reference TRBV7-2 and TRBJ2-1, the complete variable domain is GAGVSQSPSNKVTEKGKDVELRCDPISGHTALYWYRQSLGQGLEFLIYFQGNSAPDKSGLPSDRFSAERTGGSVSTLTIQRTQQEDSAVYLCASSPGLAGAEGQFFGPGTRLTVL.

The chain recombines TRBV6-1 with TRBJ1-5, with D possibly matching TRBD1 (5 bases). Germline V CDR1 and CDR2: MNHNS, SASEGT. There are 14 residues in the CDR3. V was clipped by 2 bases and J by 1 base, with 6 bases between them. Here the CDR3 DNA reads TGTGCCAGCAGTGAATGGGACAGCAATCAGCCCCAGCATTTT. It specifies CASSEWDSNQPQHF.

The rearrangement links TRBV12-5 to TRBJ2-7; D remains ambiguous. V dropped 5 bases and J dropped 3 bases, with 8 bases sitting between them. Per germline, CDR1 LGHNT and CDR2 FRNRAP. This CDR3 has 12 residues. The CDR3 loop reads CASGDDIYEQYF. CDR3 bases: TGTGCTAGTGGTGATGACATCTACGAGCAGTACTTC.

V usage is TRBV7-3 and J usage is TRBJ1-2; 9 nucleotides line up with TRBD1. Germline V CDR1 and CDR2: SGHTA, FQGTGA. The CDR3 is 17 amino acids. Trimming at V came to 5 bases and at J to 0 bases, leaving 10 bases not matched to a gene. The CDR3 region is CASSPGTGPTANYGYTF. As DNA, the CDR3 is TGTGCCAGCAGCCCCGGGACAGGGCCCACGGCTAACTATGGCTACACCTTC.

This chain links TRBV18 with TRBJ2-6; TRBD1 matches 7 bases. This CDR3 is built from 13 residues. Germline-derived CDR1 and CDR2 are KGHSH and LQKENI. Losses at the gene ends were 3 bases for V and 11 bases for J; bases not matched to a gene: 4. The CDR3 sequence: CASSPRQGDVLTF. Here the CDR3 DNA reads TGTGCCAGCTCACCTCGACAGGGCGACGTCCTGACTTTC.

The chain joins TRBV10-3 to TRBJ2-1; TRBD2 matches at 13 bases. CDR3 length: 14 amino acids. Germline V gene lookup returns CDR1 ENHRY and CDR2 SYGVKD. After removal of 10 bases from V and 8 bases from J, the junction contained 8 bases not matched to a gene. CDR3 amino acids: CATTSGRASDEQFF. DNA of the CDR3: TGTGCCACAACTAGCGGGAGGGCCTCCGATGAGCAGTTCTTC.

This clone occurred many times. The rearrangement joins TRBV7-2 to TRBJ2-7, with TRBD2 identical over 13 bases. Germline CDR1 and CDR2: SGHTA and FQGNSA. After removal of 5 bases from V and 3 bases from J, the junction contained 1 base not matched to a gene. CDR3 length: 14 residues. The chain's CDR3 is CASSRTSGSYEQYF. CDR3 sequence (DNA): TGTGCCAGCAGCCGGACTAGCGGGAGCTACGAGCAGTACTTC.

The V call is TRBV5-1, the J call TRBJ2-3, with D possibly TRBD2 on 5 matching bases. V shed 5 bases and J shed 2 bases, with 9 bases lying between them. The CDR3 extends over 13 amino acids. Germline V gene lookup returns CDR1 SGHRS and CDR2 YFSETQ. Here the CDR3 DNA reads TGCGCCAGCAGTGGAGGCGTCACAGATACGCAGTATTTT. It translates to CASSGGVTDTQYF.

This chain joins TRBV5-6 and TRBJ2-3; D is undetermined. This CDR3 region has 14 residues. Germline-derived CDR1 and CDR2 are SGHDT and YYEEEE. Between the trimmed V and J ends, which lost 9 bases and 5 bases, there was a span of 19 bases. This chain's CDR3 is CATRRVAAIDTQYF. The CDR3 coding sequence is TGTGCCACCCGCCGGGTAGCTGCTATAGATACGCAGTATTTT.

This clone was found a few times. The chain couples TRBV4-3 to TRBJ2-3; TRBD1 matches at 7 bases. V was pared by 4 bases and J by 2 bases, with 3 bases of the junction left unmatched. In germline, CDR1 is LGHNA, CDR2 YSLEER. The CDR3 has 14 residues. The CDR3 DNA follows: TGCGCCAGCAGCCGGGACAGAAACACAGATACGCAGTATTTT. Protein sequence: CASSRDRNTDTQYF.

The V gene is TRBV6-5, the J gene TRBJ2-7, with D possibly being TRBD1 (6 bases). The germline gives CDR1 MNHEY, CDR2 SVGAGI. Trimming took 6 bases from V and 4 from J, leaving 7 bases between them. The CDR3 sequence is 11 residues long. The CDR3: CASRGAYEQYF. The CDR3 DNA follows: TGTGCCAGCAGGGGGGCTTACGAGCAGTACTTC.

This clone was observed many times. This chain connects TRBV5-5 to TRBJ1-1; perhaps TRBD1 as D (5 bases). Per germline, CDR1 SGHKS and CDR2 YYEKEE (reference sequence). V was cut by 0 bases and J by 6 bases, with 12 bases left in between. This CDR3 is built from 14 residues. The CDR3 DNA reads TGTGCCAGCAGCTTGGGATCGACAGCCCCTGAAGCTTTCTTT. It is translated as CASSLGSTAPEAFF. Variable domain in full (rest from reference TRBV5-5 and TRBJ1-1): DAGVTQSPTHLIKTRGQQVTLRCSPISGHKSVSWYQQVLGQGPQFIFQYYEKEERGRGNFPDRFSARQFPNYSSELNVNALLLGDSALYLCASSLGSTAPEAFFGQGTRLTVV.

J is TRBJ1-2 and V is TRBV28, with D tentatively TRBD1 (5 bases). This CDR3 spans 13 amino acids. V was shortened by 3 bases and J by 0 bases, with 5 bases between the two germline ends. CDR1 and CDR2 from the germline V gene are MDHEN and SYDVKM. The CDR3 coding sequence is TGTGCCAGCAGTTTGGGGGCTAACTATGGCTACACCTTC. It codes for CASSLGANYGYTF.

The V gene is TRBV29-1, the J gene TRBJ2-2; the match to TRBD2 covers 13 bases. V was pared by 5 bases and J by 6 bases, with 3 bases of the junction left unmatched. The CDR3 sequence is 14 residues long. In germline, CDR1 is SQVTM, CDR2 ANQGSEA. The CDR3 nucleotides read TGCAGCGTTAATGGACTAGCGGGAGCCGGGGAGCTGTTTTTT. It translates to CSVNGLAGAGELFF.

V gene TRBV5-1 combines with J gene TRBJ2-1, with D unresolved. Germline values: CDR1 SGHRS, CDR2 YFSETQ. V shed 0 bases and J shed 3 bases, with 13 bases lying between them. The CDR3 is 16 residues long. CDR3 coding DNA: TGCGCCAGCAGCTTGGGCAACCCTGGGTTCTACAATGAGCAGTTCTTC. The encoded protein is CASSLGNPGFYNEQFF.

The rearrangement uses TRBV30 and TRBJ1-2; perhaps TRBD1 as D (5 bases). Germline V lookup: CDR1 GTSNPN, CDR2 SVGIG (reference sequence). CDR3 length: 12 amino acids. V was pared by 0 bases and J by 7 bases, with 9 bases between. The CDR3 DNA reads as TGTGCCTGGAGTGTGGGGGGGAGTGGCTACACCTTC. The encoded protein is CAWSVGGSGYTF. The whole variable domain, filled in from reference TRBV30 and TRBJ1-2, reads SQTIHQWPATLVQPVGSPLSLECTVEGTSNPNLYWYRQAAGRGLQLLFYSVGIGQISSEVPQNLSASRPQDRQFILSSKKLLLSDSGFYLCAWSVGGSGYTFGSGTRLTVV.

The rearrangement uses TRBV7-8 and TRBJ2-1; 7 bases line up with TRBD2. In germline, CDR1 is SGHVS, CDR2 FQNEAQ. CDR3 size: 15 residues. The V and J ends lost 1 base and 5 bases, in that order; junction bases with no gene match: 5. This CDR3 is CASSLGLAVNNEQFF. CDR3 coding DNA: TGTGCCAGCAGCTTAGGTCTAGCGGTGAACAATGAGCAGTTCTTC.

The chain is built from TRBV2 and TRBJ1-2, with D possibly TRBD1 on 6 matching bases. V was shortened by 7 bases and J by 8 bases, with 20 bases between the two germline ends. The germline V gene encodes CDR1 SNHLY and CDR2 FYNNEI. This CDR3 is 14 amino acids long. The CDR3 is CASKLINRAGGYTF. The CDR3 nucleotides read TGTGCCAGCAAGCTAATTAACAGGGCGGGCGGCTACACCTTC.

The V gene is TRBV11-2, the J gene TRBJ2-1, with D possibly being TRBD2 (6 bases). Trimming removed 5 bases at V and 0 bases at J, with 8 bases between. Germline V gives CDR1 SGHAT, CDR2 FQNNGV. This CDR3 has 14 residues. CDR3 bases: TGTGCCAGCAGCAGCGGGTACTCCTACAATGAGCAGTTCTTC. Translation gives CASSSGYSYNEQFF.

V is TRBV5-1 and J is TRBJ2-5, with D perhaps matching TRBD1 or TRBD2 (5 bases each). V lost 3 bases and J 2 bases, leaving 8 bases between the germline ends. The CDR3 is 13 residues long. The germline V gene has CDR1 SGHRS and CDR2 YFSETQ. In nucleotides, the CDR3 is TGCGCCAGCAGCTGGGGGAAACAAGAGACCCAGTACTTC. As protein: CASSWGKQETQYF.